One and the same sample provided the 2 T cell receptor beta chains below, sequenced in a study of cytomegalovirus exposure and HLA in healthy donors. Researchers ran the PCR with 60 Vbeta and 13 Jbeta primers. Clones were sequenced by immunoSEQ multiplex PCR, and TCRdb holds only the in-frame ones, with some missing. The sample holds about 100,000 clones, 75% to 85% seen once. Sequencing was carried out using PBMCs. Receptors were obtained from a woman aged 40 to 50 in good health and CMV-seronegative.

Concerning this clone: Additional DNA sequences in this sample encode the identical CDR3. In DNA, the CDR3 is TGTGCCTGGAGTGAGGCTTCTAGCGGGGGAGTGGATACGCAGTATTTT. Translating gives CAWSEASSGGVDTQYF. The chain joins TRBV30 to TRBJ2-3; TRBD2 aligns across 10 bases. V shed 1 base, J shed 6 bases, and the junction held 10 bases outside the gene matches. CDR3 length equals 16 residues. Germline lookup yields CDR1 GTSNPN and CDR2 SVGIG (reference sequence).

The rearrangement links TRBV7-9 to TRBJ2-3; 7 nucleotides agree with TRBD2. Trimming cost V 7 bases and J 1 base; bases outside gene matches: 5. The CDR3 consists of 14 residues. CDR1 and CDR2 from the germline V gene are SEHNR and FQNEAQ (reference sequence). The CDR3 DNA reads as TGTGCCAGCAAACCTCGGGGGGGCACAGATACGCAGTATTTT. Translated, it gives CASKPRGGTDTQYF. The variable domain in full, completed from reference TRBV7-9 and TRBJ2-3, reads DTGVSQNPRHKITKRGQNVTFRCDPISEHNRLYWYRQTLGQGPEFLTYFQNEAQLEKSRLLSDRFSAERPKGSFSTLEIQRTEQGDSAMYLCASKPRGGTDTQYFGPGTRLTVL.